The present T cell receptor (beta chain) was sequenced within a study of regulatory T cells in long-lasting Graves disease. Study outcomes and limitations: A reduction in accuracy may have resulted from the small sample size. Persistent disease preferred TRBV28, TRBJ1-2 and TRBJ2-5; new disease, TRBV20-1 and TRBJ2-1.

The time point here: persistent/refractory GD, antithyroid drugs over 5 years with positive TRAb. PBMC-derived RNA was used for the TCR library. A peripheral blood sample, nine milliliters in volume, was drawn into EDTA tubes. This clonotype has ten or more counts. The antigen remains undetermined. CDR3 length: 13 residues. CDR1 is DFQATT and CDR2 is SNEGSKA in the germline V gene (reference sequence). The junction had 2 bases not matched to a gene; V was cut back by 6 bases and J by 1 base. Assembly of TCR beta libraries relied on iRepertoire HTBI primers together with Arm-PCR of CDR3 regions. Using its own MiXCR run on the multiplex PCR reads, TCRdb lists one record per CDR3 protein. In the table there are around 400,000 distinct CDR3 sequences, roughly 25% of which are singletons.

The input for sequencing was peripheral blood mononuclear cells (PBMCs), taken when the disease was refractory, from a patient treated with antithyroid drugs. The clonotype comes from a woman in her thirties or forties with Graves disease. V and J are TRBV20-1 and TRBJ2-5; 10 positions match TRBD1. This CDR3 reads CSAGDRGQETQYF. Written as DNA, the CDR3 is TGCAGTGCAGGGGACAGGGGCCAAGAGACCCAGTACTTC.